This paragraph reports one T cell receptor beta chain. These data originate in a study of patients and donors after allogeneic stem cell transplantation. TCRdb re-derived calls from the RT-PCR reads in MiXCR, one entry per CDR3 protein. Of 150,000 to 200,000 distinct CDR3 sequences listed, 30% are singletons. J was trimmed by 3 bases and V by 4 bases; bases with no gene match: 11. The CDR3 loop spans 15 amino acids. Germline CDR1 reads SQVTM; CDR2 reads ANQGSEA. The chain recombines TRBV29-1 with TRBJ1-1, with 7 nucleotides matching TRBD1. This receptor was identified in a human donor who was either an allogeneic HSCT recipient or a stem cell or donor lymphocyte infusion donor (not recorded which). It is not recorded whose cells these are; they may come from a transplant donor. Sample: blood, either unsorted or a sorted T cell fraction (not recorded which). The CDR3 coding sequence is TGCAGCGTTGCCCGGACCCGAACAGGGGACACTGAAGCTTTCTTT. As protein: CSVARTRTGDTEAFF.